This T cell receptor (beta chain) comes out of a study of T cells in Graves' hyperthyroidism and ophthalmopathy. TCR beta CDR3 region amplification was performed from RNA transcripts. HTBI primers drove first-round RT-PCR of the TCR CDR3. TCRdb reanalysed the multiplex PCR reads using MiXCR and keeps one entry per CDR3 protein. The sample has more than 350,000 distinct CDR3 sequences, about 15% seen once. Patients having uncontrolled infection, another autoimmune disease, pregnancy or lactation were not included. Overall study results and limits: Ophthalmopathy onset followed model prediction by a median approximately 5.9 months. Blood also showed most of the thyroid clonotypes that were expanded above 0.001. Ophthalmopathy was separated from stable hyperthyroidism by a 13 V-J model.

CDR3 length: 16 residues. V gave up 0 bases and J gave up 0 bases; unmatched junction bases: 1. The germline gives CDR1 KGHDR, CDR2 SFDVKD. This clonotype was found many times. Its antigen is still unknown. The specimen was blood. The sequence came from a woman in her 30s with Graves' hyperthyroidism. The chain uses TRBV24-1 and TRBJ2-1, with 7 bases that match TRBD2. The chain's CDR3 is CATSDLGGSSYNEQFF. The CDR3 nucleotides are TGTGCCACCAGTGATTTGGGCGGGAGCTCCTACAATGAGCAGTTCTTC.